The 28 T cell receptor beta chains in this list originate from one sample, sequenced in a study of blood T cell repertoires in COVID-19. Assay: immunoSEQ multiplex PCR; the TCRdb copy retains only in-frame clones and omits some. The sample consists of approximately 670,000 clones, approximately 90% of them appearing once. Sequencing used peripheral blood. The source of these receptors is a woman under 30 with acute or convalescent COVID-19.

This clone was observed a handful of times. This chain uses TRBV5-6 with TRBJ1-6, with 12 bases aligning to TRBD1. Germline CDR1 reads SGHDT; CDR2 reads YYEEEE. With V trimmed by 2 bases and J by 0 bases, 3 bases remained unmatched. The CDR3 loop spans 18 amino acids. CDR3 protein: CASSFGTGGASYNSPLHF. In nucleotides, the CDR3 is TGTGCCAGCAGCTTTGGGACAGGGGGCGCCTCCTATAATTCACCCCTCCACTTT.

V is TRBV12-5 and J is TRBJ1-2, with a weak D call TRBD1 (6 bases). The CDR3 totals 14 residues. V shed 6 bases and J shed 4 bases, with 15 bases lying between them. Germline V gene lookup returns CDR1 LGHNT and CDR2 FRNRAP. The CDR3 DNA reads as TGTGCTAGTGGCCTTGGACAGCTAAGCTATGGCTACACCTTC. It is translated as CASGLGQLSYGYTF.

The gene calls are TRBV10-3 and TRBJ1-4; 9 bases fit TRBD1. The germline CDR1 and CDR2 sequences are ENHRY and SYGVKD. This CDR3 comprises 15 residues. The J segment lost 5 bases and the V segment lost 6 bases, leaving 7 bases of the junction unmatched. The CDR3 coding sequence is TGTGCCATCAGGGCCAGGGACAGGGAAAATGAAAAACTGTTTTTT. Its protein is CAIRARDRENEKLFF.

V is TRBV11-2 and J is TRBJ2-5; TRBD2 agrees at 8 bases. V shed 3 bases, J shed 5 bases, and the junction held 5 bases outside the gene matches. The germline gives CDR1 SGHAT, CDR2 FQNNGV. The CDR3 extends over 14 amino acids. CDR3 sequence (DNA): TGTGCCAGCAGCTTCCACGGGAGGGGGGAGACCCAGTACTTC. This gives the protein CASSFHGRGETQYF.

CDR3 protein: CASSPLGGLGQPQHF. CDR3 in DNA: TGTGCCAGCTCACCCCTTGGAGGGCTCGGTCAGCCCCAGCATTTT. The rearrangement joins TRBV18 to TRBJ1-5; no firm D call. The CDR3 length is 15 residues. Germline-derived CDR1 and CDR2 are KGHSH and LQKENI. V was cut by 3 bases and J by 6 bases, with 15 bases left in between.

This sequence joins TRBV6-1 and TRBJ1-5, with D possibly matching TRBD1 (6 bases). Trimming stripped 2 bases from V and 0 bases from J, with 11 bases between. Germline-derived CDR1 and CDR2 are MNHNS and SASEGT. This CDR3 is built from 16 residues. The CDR3 nucleotides read TGTGCCAGCAGTGAATATTACAGGGATAGCAATCAGCCCCAGCATTTT. Residues: CASSEYYRDSNQPQHF.

The V gene is TRBV15, the J gene TRBJ1-5; TRBD1 agrees at 10 bases. Germline V gives CDR1 LNHNV, CDR2 YYDKDF (reference sequence). The CDR3 contains 15 residues. J lost 7 bases, V lost 5 bases, and 8 bases had no gene match. The CDR3 nucleotides read TGTGCCACCAGCGACAGACAGGGGGCCCTACAGCCCCAGCATTTT. It translates to CATSDRQGALQPQHF.

J is TRBJ1-5 and V is TRBV24-1; tentatively, D is TRBD1 (5 bases). The germline gives CDR1 KGHDR, CDR2 SFDVKD. The CDR3 sequence is 13 residues long. V lost 6 bases to trimming and J lost 7 bases, with 12 bases between them. DNA of the CDR3: TGTGCCACCAGTCTGGTAGGGGTGCAGCCCCAGCATTTT. It translates to CATSLVGVQPQHF.

The V call is TRBV6-5, the J call TRBJ2-2, with 14 bases that match TRBD2. There are 15 residues in the CDR3. CDR1 is MNHEY and CDR2 is SVGAGI in the germline V gene. The V gene end was trimmed by 5 bases and the J gene end by 7 bases; junction bases not matched to a gene: 3. The CDR3 is CASSPGLAGGGELFF. In DNA, the CDR3 is TGTGCCAGCAGTCCCGGACTAGCGGGGGGCGGGGAGCTGTTTTTT.

The chain employs TRBV6-6 and TRBJ1-2; D call uncertain. Per the germline V gene, CDR1 is MNHNY and CDR2 is SVGAGI (reference sequence). V was shortened by 8 bases and J by 4 bases, with 20 bases between the two germline ends. The CDR3 covers 15 residues. The CDR3 DNA follows: TGTGCCAGCTACTACGGGTCCCCGGTCGGCTATGGCTACACCTTC. This encodes CASYYGSPVGYGYTF.

This clone was seen once. J is TRBJ2-7 and V is TRBV27, with a weak D call TRBD1 (5 bases). CDR1 MNHEY and CDR2 SMNVEV come from the germline V gene (reference sequence). This CDR3 is built from 15 residues. Trimming removed 0 bases from V and 4 bases from J, with 13 bases in between. In DNA form, the CDR3 reads TGTGCCAGCAGTTTATCGTGGGCAGGGCTGTACGAGCAGTACTTC. Translation: CASSLSWAGLYEQYF.

V usage is TRBV30 and J usage is TRBJ2-7; TRBD1 aligns across 10 bases. The CDR3 is made up of 15 amino acids. Germline loops: CDR1 GTSNPN, CDR2 SVGIG (reference sequence). V gave up 2 bases and J gave up 7 bases; unmatched junction bases: 11. CDR3: CAWSRTRDRGYEQYF. Here the CDR3 DNA reads TGTGCCTGGAGTAGAACGCGGGACAGGGGATATGAGCAGTACTTC.

This chain connects TRBV7-2 to TRBJ2-2; D may be TRBD1 (5 bases). This CDR3 has 15 amino acids. Germline V gives CDR1 SGHTA, CDR2 FQGNSA. V was trimmed by 0 bases and J by 5 bases, leaving 10 bases between them. Here the CDR3 reads CASSLALGATGELFF. The CDR3 DNA follows: TGTGCCAGCAGCTTAGCGCTAGGGGCGACCGGGGAGCTGTTTTTT.

This chain uses TRBV24-1 with TRBJ2-7; 7 bases are shared with TRBD2. CDR3 length equals 12 residues. The germline gives CDR1 KGHDR, CDR2 SFDVKD. The V segment lost 5 bases and the J segment 6 bases; nucleotides outside the gene matches: 3. The CDR3 sequence: CATSVGGSEQYF. For the CDR3, the DNA is TGTGCCACCAGTGTGGGAGGGTCCGAGCAGTACTTC.

The CDR3 bases are TGTGCCAGAAGCACCCGGGCCAGCAGGGGCTATGGCTACACCTTC. The encoded protein is CARSTRASRGYGYTF. This rearrangement joins TRBV7-5 to TRBJ1-2; the D call in the table, TRBD1, was not verified against the DNA. TRBV7-5 is listed as a pseudogene. The CDR3 has 15 residues.

The chain has TRBV4-3 and TRBJ1-1, with D uncertain. The CDR3 is 15 amino acids. V lost 5 bases and J 0 bases, leaving 13 bases between the germline ends. Per the germline V gene, CDR1 is LGHNA and CDR2 is YSLEER. CDR3 region: CASSDYSTVNTEAFF. The CDR3 DNA reads as TGCGCCAGCAGCGACTACTCGACGGTGAACACTGAAGCTTTCTTT.

The chain joins TRBV28 to TRBJ1-1; TRBD1 matches at 7 bases. Germline V CDR1 and CDR2: MDHEN, SYDVKM. Germline trimming cut 6 bases from V and 4 bases from J; bases unmatched to any gene: 8. This CDR3 is built from 14 residues. CDR3 in DNA: TGTGCCAGCAGGGGGGCTGGGACAGTCACTGAAGCTTTCTTT. Amino acids: CASRGAGTVTEAFF. Together with reference TRBV28 and TRBJ1-1, the CDR3 gives the full variable domain: DVKVTQSSRYLVKRTGEKVFLECVQDMDHENMFWYRQDPGLGLRLIYFSYDVKMKEKGDIPEGYSVSREKKERFSLILESASTNQTSMYLCASRGAGTVTEAFFGQGTRLTVV.

As concerns this clone: The junction departs from the called germline gene at one end, perhaps through a read error. V gene TRBV2 combines with J gene TRBJ2-7; 7 nucleotides agree with TRBD2. This CDR3 is built from 14 residues. Looked up from germline, CDR1 is SNHLY and CDR2 is FYNNEI. Here the CDR3 reads CASSGGSLSFEQYF. CDR3 nucleotide sequence: TGTGCCAGCAGCGGGGGGTCGCTGTCCTTCGAGCAGTACTTC.

The chain employs TRBV14 and TRBJ2-7; 8 positions match TRBD2. The CDR3 is made up of 16 amino acids. Trimming took 0 bases from V and 7 from J; bases not matched to a gene: 11. Germline CDR1 reads SGHDN; CDR2 reads FVKESK. The chain's CDR3 is CASSQDTGLAAQEQYF. The CDR3, as DNA: TGTGCCAGCAGCCAAGATACCGGACTAGCTGCGCAGGAGCAGTACTTC.

This clone was observed once. The CDR3 nucleotides read TGTGCCAGTGCTGGGGCGACTCCCACCTACGAGCAGTACTTC. Translating gives CASAGATPTYEQYF. The V and J genes are TRBV25-1 and TRBJ2-7; D is perhaps TRBD1 (5 bases). Germline assignment: CDR1 MGHDK and CDR2 SYGVNS. V lost 9 bases, J lost 2 bases, and 17 bases lay in between. CDR3 size: 14 residues.

This chain connects TRBV18 to TRBJ1-2; no firm D call. Trimming cost V 5 bases and J 1 base, with 5 bases left between them. This CDR3 region has 12 residues. Germline V lookup: CDR1 KGHSH, CDR2 LQKENI. The CDR3 here is CASSSNNYGYTF. Here the CDR3 DNA reads TGTGCCAGCTCATCCAATAACTATGGCTACACCTTC.

The J gene is TRBJ1-2, the V gene TRBV19; 7 bases map to TRBD1. Germline loops: CDR1 LNHDA, CDR2 SQIVND (reference sequence). V shed 0 bases, J shed 7 bases, and the junction held 8 bases outside the gene matches. The CDR3 covers 15 residues. The CDR3 is CASSIDGNRGSGYTF. The CDR3 DNA follows: TGTGCCAGTAGTATAGATGGGAACAGGGGCTCTGGCTACACCTTC.

The rearrangement joins TRBV27 to TRBJ1-2; 9 bases line up with TRBD1. The CDR3 sequence is 13 residues long. In germline, CDR1 is MNHEY, CDR2 SMNVEV (reference sequence). The ends lost 6 bases at V and 6 bases at J; junction bases unmatched: 5. The CDR3 loop is CASSFDRGNGYTF. DNA of the CDR3: TGTGCCAGCAGCTTCGACAGGGGGAATGGCTACACCTTC.

This chain links TRBV9 with TRBJ2-1; 7 positions match TRBD1. The germline CDR1 and CDR2 sequences are SGDLS and YYNGEE. The V gene end was trimmed by 7 bases and the J gene end by 2 bases; junction bases not matched to a gene: 9. The CDR3 has 15 residues. CDR3 amino acids: CASSTGTYTYNEQFF. CDR3 bases: TGTGCCAGCTCGACAGGGACCTACACCTACAATGAGCAGTTCTTC.

The chain carries TRBV7-6 and TRBJ2-1; no definite D call. The CDR3 sequence is 12 residues long. The germline CDR1 and CDR2 sequences are SGHVS and FNYEAQ. Trimming took off 5 bases at V and 10 bases at J, with 12 bases between the two ends. The CDR3 nucleotides are TGTGCCAGCAGCACTATCCAGTCCGAGCAGTTCTTC. This translates into CASSTIQSEQFF.

The chain combines TRBV5-1 with TRBJ1-1; 10 bases fit TRBD1. In germline, CDR1 is SGHRS, CDR2 YFSETQ. This CDR3 comprises 17 residues. V lost 3 bases and J lost 4; bases outside the gene matches: 12. Here the CDR3 DNA reads TGCGCCAGCAGCTCCGGGACAGGGGTCCTCGGGGGCACTGAAGCTTTCTTT. This sequence encodes CASSSGTGVLGGTEAFF.

The J gene is TRBJ1-4, the V gene TRBV28; D ambiguous. Germline V gene lookup returns CDR1 MDHEN and CDR2 SYDVKM. There are 12 residues in the CDR3. V was trimmed by 7 bases and J by 8 bases, leaving 11 bases between them. CDR3 sequence (DNA): TGTGCCAGCAACTCCGCGCGGGAAAAACTGTTTTTT. Protein: CASNSAREKLFF.

The chain carries TRBV27 and TRBJ2-7; 10 bases line up with TRBD1. From germline, CDR1 is MNHEY and CDR2 SMNVEV (reference sequence). The CDR3 spans 15 residues. Trimming at V came to 3 bases and at J to 4 bases, leaving 6 bases not matched to a gene. CDR3 in amino acids: CASSFWDRGRYEQYF. The CDR3 DNA is TGTGCCAGCAGTTTTTGGGACAGGGGTCGGTACGAGCAGTACTTC.